A selection of T cell receptor beta chains follows, all from one sample in a study of blood T cell repertoires in COVID-19. TCRdb's copy holds only in-frame clones and misses some; the assay was immunoSEQ multiplex PCR. This sample has more than 95,000 clones, with approximately 84% found just once. The sequenced sample was peripheral blood. The receptors stem from a man aged 60 to 69 with acute or convalescent COVID-19. Both conserved end residues are part of each CDR3. A D gene is named only where the DNA matches it firmly. Clone size, where shown, is once, few, many, or a class for clones that have expanded.

V: TRBV29-1; size: NA; D: TRBD1; length: 13; J: TRBJ1-1; DNA: TGCAGCGTTTGTTGGGACAGGCAGGGTGAAGCTTTCTTT; CDR3: CSVCWDRQGEAFF
V: TRBV28; size: NA; D: NA; length: 16; J: TRBJ1-2; DNA: TGTGCCAGCACCACCCCTGGGGGGGCGCAGAACTATGGCTACACCTTC; CDR3: CASTTPGGAQNYGYTF
V: TRBV20-1; size: NA; D: NA; length: 15; J: TRBJ1-1; DNA: TGCAGTGCTAGTTCGGGGAGCGGGGCGAACACTGAAGCTTTCTTT; CDR3: CSASSGSGANTEAFF
V: TRBV6-5; size: NA; D: NA; length: 13; J: TRBJ1-3; DNA: TGTGCCAGCAGCGGAGGCTCTGGAAACACCATATATTTT; CDR3: CASSGGSGNTIYF
V: TRBV27; size: NA; D: NA; length: 12; J: TRBJ1-6; DNA: TGTGCCACCCAGGGTTTTGATTCACCCCTCCACTTT; CDR3: CATQGFDSPLHF
V: TRBV6-5; size: NA; D: TRBD1; length: 14; J: TRBJ1-1; DNA: TGTGCCAGCAGTTACCAGGGGGCCAACACTGAAGCTTTCTTT; CDR3: CASSYQGANTEAFF
V: TRBV11-3; size: NA; D: TRBD1; length: 16; J: TRBJ1-1; DNA: TGTGCCAGCAGCCGCCGGGACAGGGGATTAGCATCAGAAGCTTTCTTT; CDR3: CASSRRDRGLASEAFF
V: TRBV2; size: NA; D: TRBD1; length: 12; J: TRBJ2-1; DNA: TGTGCCAGCAGACAGGGGAACAATGAGCAGTTCTTC; CDR3: CASRQGNNEQFF
V: TRBV4-3; size: NA; D: NA; length: 17; J: TRBJ1-5; DNA: TGCGCCAGCAGCCAAGATGGGCGGGGGGGTAGCAATCAGCCCCAGCATTTT; CDR3: CASSQDGRGGSNQPQHF
V: TRBV6-5; size: NA; D: TRBD1; length: 13; J: TRBJ2-1; DNA: TGTGCCAGCAGTCTACTGGGACAGCAGGAGCAGTTCTTC; CDR3: CASSLLGQQEQFF
V: TRBV6-5; size: NA; D: TRBD1; length: 13; J: TRBJ1-5; DNA: TGTGCCAGCAGGGACAGGGTCAATCAGCCCCAGCATTTT; CDR3: CASRDRVNQPQHF
V: TRBV6-6; size: NA; D: NA; length: 11; J: TRBJ2-3; DNA: TGTGCCAGCAGTTCTAGCGTTACGCAGTATTTT; CDR3: CASSSSVTQYF
V: TRBV28; size: few; D: TRBD2; length: 15; J: TRBJ2-7; DNA: TGTGCCAGCAGTAGTGGAACGGGAGGGCTCTACGAGCAGTACTTC; CDR3: CASSSGTGGLYEQYF
V: TRBV19; size: NA; D: TRBD1; length: 14; J: TRBJ2-7; DNA: TGTGCCAGTAGTATTTACCAGGGGGTTTACGAGCAGTACTTC; CDR3: CASSIYQGVYEQYF
V: TRBV25-1; size: NA; D: NA; length: 13; J: TRBJ1-6; DNA: TGTGCCAGCAGTGACACACCAAATTCACCCCTCCACTTT; CDR3: CASSDTPNSPLHF